This T cell receptor beta chain was obtained from a study of lymphopenia after photon versus proton radiotherapy. General study findings and limits: Post-nadir diversity loss with photons came from oligoclonal expansion, particularly CD8+ Temra cells. Better survival with proton therapy was suggested as possible, not demonstrated. Proton therapy kept repertoires fairly stable, unlike photons, which gained effector/memory cells.

Concerning this clone: The target antigen is unknown.

Sequencing used immunoSEQ multiplex PCR; TCRdb keeps in-frame clones, though not all of them. This table has about 30,000 clones, 85% to 95% appearing once. This CDR3 has 13 residues. The germline V gene has CDR1 SGHVS and CDR2 FNYEAQ. The V end was cut by 3 bases, the J end by 5 bases, with 11 bases between. The sequenced sample was peripheral blood, obtained from a patient treated with photon-based radiotherapy. The TCR was taken from a woman aged 45-65 years with cholangiocarcinoma. This chain uses TRBV7-6 with TRBJ2-7; D is possibly TRBD1 or TRBD2 (5 bases each). The CDR3 protein is CASSFIEGHEQYF. CDR3 DNA sequence: TGTGCCAGCAGCTTCATTGAGGGACACGAGCAGTACTTC.